The 25 T cell receptor beta chains in this list originate from one sample, sequenced in a study of regulatory T cells in long-lasting Graves disease. As for time point: persistent/refractory GD, antithyroid drugs over 5 years with positive TRAb. PBMC RNA was the source of the TCR library. Arm-PCR of CDR3 regions and iRepertoire HTBI primers were the basis on which TCR beta libraries were built. TCRdb analysed the multiplex PCR reads with MiXCR anew, one entry per CDR3 protein. The table has approximately 470,000 distinct CDR3 sequences, less than 25% seen once. The sample consisted of peripheral blood mononuclear cells (PBMCs), taken when the disease was refractory, from a patient treated with antithyroid drugs. These receptor sequences come from a female donor with Graves disease.

This clonotype was seen more than once but under ten times. V is TRBV4-3 and J is TRBJ2-7; no clear D gene. Germline V gives CDR1 LGHNA, CDR2 YSLEER. The CDR3 is 13 amino acids. The ends were cut back, 5 bases at V and 3 bases at J, with 11 bases in the middle. The CDR3 here is CASSTKEHYEQYF. The CDR3 DNA sequence: TGCGCCAGCAGCACAAAGGAGCACTACGAGCAGTACTTC.

The chain uses TRBV12-3 or TRBV12-4 and TRBJ1-3; D gene unclear. V lost 5 bases and J 0 bases, leaving 20 bases between the germline ends. The CDR3 is 18 residues long. The CDR3 DNA is TGTGCCAGCAGTCCTCGAGGGCCCCGACTCAGCTCTGGAAACACCATATATTTT. Its translation: CASSPRGPRLSSGNTIYF.

The chain joins TRBV7-9 to TRBJ2-5; TRBD2 matches 7 bases. Germline values: CDR1 SEHNR, CDR2 FQNEAQ (reference sequence). The CDR3 totals 15 residues. After removal of 5 bases from V and 0 bases from J, the junction contained 6 bases not matched to a gene. The CDR3 reads CASSRSGTYQETQYF. In nucleotides, the CDR3 is TGTGCCAGCAGCCGGAGCGGGACCTACCAAGAGACCCAGTACTTC.

This clonotype has at least ten counts. V is TRBV29-1 and J is TRBJ2-2; 10 bases align to TRBD2. V was clipped by 2 bases and J by 7 bases; unmatched bases: 7. There are 15 residues in the CDR3. Per the germline V gene, CDR1 is SQVTM and CDR2 is ANQGSEA. The DNA of the CDR3 is TGCAGCGTTGAAAAAACTAGCGGGGTTGGCGGGGAGCTGTTTTTT. Residues: CSVEKTSGVGGELFF.

The chain combines TRBV11-2 with TRBJ2-1; the match to TRBD2 covers 13 bases. CDR1 and CDR2 from the germline V gene are SGHAT and FQNNGV. The junction had 10 bases not matched to a gene; V was cut back by 6 bases and J by 2 bases. This CDR3 comprises 18 residues. The CDR3 bases are TGTGCCAGCAGTTCGGGACTAGCGGGACTATTCGCCTACAATGAGCAGTTCTTC. The encoded protein is CASSSGLAGLFAYNEQFF.

This clonotype appeared many times. The gene calls are TRBV30 and TRBJ1-1, with a tentative D call TRBD1 (5 bases). Germline CDR1 reads GTSNPN; CDR2 reads SVGIG (reference sequence). The CDR3 is made up of 15 amino acids. The V end lost 3 bases, the J end lost 5 bases, and 19 bases lay between the germline ends. The CDR3 reads CAWSGAWGKGTEAFF. CDR3 sequence (DNA): TGTGCCTGGAGCGGCGCTTGGGGGAAGGGGACTGAAGCTTTCTTT.

This clonotype was detected ten times or more. The chain recombines TRBV9 with TRBJ1-4; no clear D. In germline, CDR1 is SGDLS, CDR2 YYNGEE. The length of the CDR3 is 15 residues. V shed 2 bases and J shed 4 bases, with 12 bases lying between them. In nucleotides, the CDR3 is TGTGCCAGCAGCGTTACAGCGGACTTTAATGAAAAACTGTTTTTT. This sequence encodes CASSVTADFNEKLFF.

The rearrangement joins TRBV13 to TRBJ2-3, with TRBD2 identical over 9 bases. The CDR3 has 20 amino acids. With 5 bases clipped from V and 0 bases from J, the junction kept 18 bases outside the gene matches. Germline V gene data show CDR1 as PRHDT and CDR2 as FYEKMQ (reference sequence). CDR3 bases: TGTGCCAGCAGCGCAAGACTAGCGGAGGGAGCAATAACTAGCACAGATACGCAGTATTTT. As protein: CASSARLAEGAITSTDTQYF. Full variable domain (outside the CDR3, taken from reference TRBV13 and TRBJ2-3): AAGVIQSPRHLIKEKRETATLKCYPIPRHDTVYWYQQGPGQDPQFLISFYEKMQSDKGSIPDRFSAQQFSDYHSELNMSSLELGDSALYFCASSARLAEGAITSTDTQYFGPGTRLTVL.

The sample holds many counts of this clonotype. The V call is TRBV28, the J call TRBJ1-2, with D hard to call. Trimming took 10 bases from V and 0 from J, leaving 15 bases between them. From germline, CDR1 is MDHEN and CDR2 SYDVKM. This CDR3 spans 14 amino acids. CDR3 bases: TGTGCCACCCCCCGGGGTCGCGCTAACTATGGCTACACCTTC. Its protein is CATPRGRANYGYTF.

Remarks on this clonotype: One base away lies a much larger clone, so this may be a sequencing read error. The CDR3 does not close with the conserved phenylalanine or tryptophan, likely indicating a read error. The chain employs TRBV6-9 and TRBJ1-6; 10 positions agree with TRBD1. The CDR3 is made up of 17 amino acids. Germline V gene lookup returns CDR1 MNHGY and CDR2 SVAAGI. With V trimmed by 3 bases and J by 9 bases, 11 bases remained unmatched. CDR3 residues: CASSYSLTGGLGSPLHL. The CDR3 DNA follows: TGTGCCAGCAGTTACTCTTTGACAGGGGGCCTGGGTTCACCCCTCCACCTT.

The sample holds many counts of this clonotype. The CDR3 nucleotides read TGCGCCAGCAGCACCCTGGACGGAACAGAAGCTTTCTTT. Translation: CASSTLDGTEAFF. V gene TRBV5-1 combines with J gene TRBJ1-1; D call uncertain. The germline CDR1 and CDR2 sequences are SGHRS and YFSETQ. V was cut by 4 bases and J by 8 bases, with 15 bases left in between. The CDR3 runs to 13 residues.

The chain uses TRBV6-4 and TRBJ1-1; tentatively, D is TRBD1 (5 bases). Trimming took 5 bases from V and 4 from J, leaving 11 bases between them. The CDR3 totals 13 residues. From germline, CDR1 is MRHNA and CDR2 SNTAGT. In DNA form, the CDR3 reads TGTGCCAGCAGTTTCAGGGAAGCCACTGAAGCTTTCTTT. Residues: CASSFREATEAFF.

This clonotype was seen a single time. A much larger clone sits a single nucleotide away, making a read error possible. The chain combines TRBV2 with TRBJ2-2; the D gene is possibly TRBD2 (6 bases). Per germline, CDR1 SNHLY and CDR2 FYNNEI. The CDR3 runs 15 residues. The CDR3 protein is CASSRAGSNIGELFF. The CDR3 DNA sequence: TGTGCCAGCAGTCGGGCGGGGTCCAACATCGGGGAGCTGTTTTTT.

This clonotype showed up many times. The CDR3, as DNA: TGTGCCAGCAGCGAGGGGATGTACCAAGAGACCCAGTACTTC. Translated, it gives CASSEGMYQETQYF. The chain has TRBV12-3 or TRBV12-4 and TRBJ2-5; TRBD1 or TRBD2 may be the D gene (5 bases each). This CDR3 has 14 residues. V lost 6 bases and J lost 0, with 11 bases in between.

This clonotype has ten or more counts. This chain links TRBV5-8 with TRBJ1-1, with TRBD1 identical over 8 bases. The CDR3 sequence is 15 residues long. Germline CDR1 is SGHTS and CDR2 is YDEGEE. The V segment lost 4 bases and the J segment 3 bases; nucleotides outside the gene matches: 8. CDR3 nucleotides: TGTGCCAGCAGCAGCAGGACAGGGCTAGACACTGAAGCTTTCTTT. It is translated as CASSSRTGLDTEAFF.

J is TRBJ2-2 and V is TRBV30; either TRBD1 or TRBD2 may supply D (5 bases each). V lost 1 base to trimming and J lost 1 base, with 10 bases between them. The length of the CDR3 is 15 residues. Germline V gene data show CDR1 as GTSNPN and CDR2 as SVGIG (reference sequence). CDR3 loop: CAWSASGRNTGELFF. CDR3 coding DNA: TGTGCCTGGAGTGCCTCGGGACGGAACACCGGGGAGCTGTTTTTT.

This clonotype showed up just a few times. The rearrangement uses TRBV28 and TRBJ2-6; the D gene is possibly TRBD1 (6 bases). Germline values: CDR1 MDHEN, CDR2 SYDVKM. The CDR3 extends over 20 amino acids. Between the trimmed V and J ends, which lost 1 base and 0 bases, there was a span of 19 bases. The CDR3 DNA is TGTGCCAGCAGTTTATTAGATGAGGCAGGGGCGATCTCTGGGGCCAACGTCCTGACTTTC. Residues: CASSLLDEAGAISGANVLTF.

This clonotype was recorded many times. The chain recombines TRBV2 with TRBJ1-4; D remains ambiguous. V was shortened by 6 bases and J by 5 bases, with 13 bases between the two germline ends. Per the germline V gene, CDR1 is SNHLY and CDR2 is FYNNEI. The CDR3 spans 14 residues. The CDR3 here is CASSVGLPNEKLFF. Written as DNA, the CDR3 is TGTGCCAGCAGCGTCGGACTGCCGAATGAAAAACTGTTTTTT.

There are a few counts of this clonotype. This sequence joins TRBV6-1 and TRBJ2-1, with 7 bases fitting TRBD1. Germline V gene data show CDR1 as MNHNS and CDR2 as SASEGT. This CDR3 is built from 16 residues. The V segment lost 6 bases and the J segment 0 bases; nucleotides outside the gene matches: 8. CDR3 DNA: TGTGCCAGCAGAAACAGGGGCAGGAGCTCCTACAATGAGCAGTTCTTC. It yields the protein CASRNRGRSSYNEQFF.

This clonotype has just a few counts. V is TRBV12-3 or TRBV12-4 and J is TRBJ2-3; 11 nucleotides match TRBD2. V was pared by 5 bases and J by 0 bases, with 10 bases of the junction left unmatched. This CDR3 has 18 amino acids. CDR3: CASSPFGTSGPSTDTQYF. DNA of the CDR3: TGTGCCAGCAGTCCGTTCGGGACTAGCGGACCGAGCACAGATACGCAGTATTTT.

This clonotype has a count of ten or more. The chain couples TRBV27 to TRBJ1-1, with 7 bases identical to TRBD1. Germline V gives CDR1 MNHEY, CDR2 SMNVEV (reference sequence). V was clipped by 6 bases and J by 11 bases; unmatched bases: 9. The CDR3 has 12 amino acids. CDR3 in amino acids: CASRTGQDSAFF. CDR3 coding DNA: TGTGCCAGCAGGACCGGACAGGATTCGGCTTTCTTT.

Of note for this clonotype: This likely reflects a read error, since a far larger clone is one base away. This sequence joins TRBV11-3 and TRBJ1-1, with D possibly matching TRBD1 (5 bases). This CDR3 comprises 15 residues. Trimming took 5 bases from V and 1 from J, leaving 14 bases between them. Germline CDR1 is SGHNT and CDR2 is YENEEA. The DNA of the CDR3 is TGTGCCAGCAGCCAAGGGGCAGTCAAGAACACTGAAGCTTTCTTT. It encodes CASSQGAVKNTEAFF.

A few counts support this clonotype. The V call is TRBV29-1, the J call TRBJ2-7, with 7 bases fitting TRBD1. This CDR3 has 12 residues. The V gene end was trimmed by 5 bases and the J gene end by 5 bases; junction bases not matched to a gene: 6. Germline CDR1 is SQVTM and CDR2 is ANQGSEA. CDR3 protein: CSVLQGPHEQYF. The CDR3 DNA reads TGCAGCGTTTTACAGGGGCCCCACGAGCAGTACTTC.

This clonotype was detected many times. This chain links TRBV28 with TRBJ1-2, with 7 bases lining up with TRBD1. Germline V gene lookup returns CDR1 MDHEN and CDR2 SYDVKM. The CDR3 has 14 amino acids. J gave up 5 bases and V 5 bases, and 8 bases lay outside the gene matches. The CDR3: CASSDPTGMYGYTF. CDR3 nucleotides: TGTGCCAGCAGTGACCCGACAGGGATGTATGGCTACACCTTC.

At least ten counts were recorded for this clonotype. The chain employs TRBV27 and TRBJ1-5; D remains unclear. The CDR3 runs 14 residues. CDR1 and CDR2 (germline): MNHEY, SMNVEV (reference sequence). The V and J ends lost 11 bases and 1 base respectively, with 15 bases between them. The CDR3 loop reads CASGTSISNQPQHF. DNA of the CDR3: TGTGCCTCAGGAACTTCGATAAGCAATCAGCCCCAGCATTTT.